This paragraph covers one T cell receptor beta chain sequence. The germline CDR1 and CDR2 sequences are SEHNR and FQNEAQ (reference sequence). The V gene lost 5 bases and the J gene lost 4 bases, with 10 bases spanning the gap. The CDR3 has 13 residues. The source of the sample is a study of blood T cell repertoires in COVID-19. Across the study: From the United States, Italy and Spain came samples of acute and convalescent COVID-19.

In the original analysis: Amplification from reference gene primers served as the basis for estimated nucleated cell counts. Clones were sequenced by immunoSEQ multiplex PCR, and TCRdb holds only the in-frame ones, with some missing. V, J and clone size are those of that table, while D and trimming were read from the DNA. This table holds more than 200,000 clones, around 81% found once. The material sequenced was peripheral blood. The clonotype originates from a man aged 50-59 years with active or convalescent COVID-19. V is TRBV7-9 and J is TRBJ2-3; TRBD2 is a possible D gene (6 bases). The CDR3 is CASSIVAADTQYF. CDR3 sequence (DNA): TGTGCCAGCAGCATCGTAGCGGCAGATACGCAGTATTTT.